The 25 T cell receptor beta chains listed next were all sequenced from one sample in a study of T-cell reconstitution after alpha-beta-depleted transplantation in children. This sample's TCRbeta library carried unique molecular identifier barcodes. From the PCR reads, TCRdb called clonotypes with MiXCR, one entry per CDR3 protein. The table has around 270,000 distinct CDR3 sequences, around 10% seen once. The specimen was PBMCs, collected before TCRalphabeta/CD19-depleted stem cell transplant. All receptors come from a boy younger than two with acute myeloid leukemia, due to receive a stem cell transplant.

The table lists this clonotype with many counts. CDR3 DNA sequence: TGCAGTGCTAGAGAACGGGTGAGCTCCTATAATTCACCCCTCCACTTT. Protein: CSARERVSSYNSPLHF. J is TRBJ1-6 and V is TRBV20-1; D is unresolved. Germline lookup yields CDR1 DFQATT and CDR2 SNEGSKA (reference sequence). The CDR3 runs 16 residues. The ends were cut back, 0 bases at V and 0 bases at J, with 9 bases in the middle.

This clonotype was recorded a few times. This sequence joins TRBV3-1 and TRBJ2-3, with no clear D. The CDR3 has 17 amino acids. V gave up 0 bases and J gave up 5 bases, with 18 bases separating them. CDR1 is LGHDT, CDR2 YNNKEL, per germline (reference sequence). The CDR3 DNA is TGTGCCAGCAGCCAAGAGGGTAGTCTCGTGGCAGTAGATACGCAGTATTTT. Protein: CASSQEGSLVAVDTQYF.

The V gene is TRBV20-1, the J gene TRBJ2-7; D remains unclear. Germline loops: CDR1 DFQATT, CDR2 SNEGSKA (reference sequence). The V and J ends lost 6 bases and 1 base respectively, with 4 bases between them. CDR3 size: 10 residues. The CDR3 nucleotides are TGCAGTGCAGGATCCTACGAGCAGTACTTC. This sequence encodes CSAGSYEQYF.

This clonotype occurred a few times. The rearrangement joins TRBV20-1 to TRBJ2-7; 7 positions agree with TRBD2. Germline V gives CDR1 DFQATT, CDR2 SNEGSKA (reference sequence). V lost 3 bases and J lost 2; bases outside the gene matches: 7. This CDR3 is built from 14 residues. CDR3 sequence: CSARIASGTYEQYF. In nucleotides, the CDR3 is TGCAGTGCTAGGATCGCTAGCGGCACCTACGAGCAGTACTTC.

The table lists this clonotype with many counts. V usage is TRBV15 and J usage is TRBJ1-5; unclear D gene. CDR1 and CDR2 from the germline V gene are LNHNV and YYDKDF (reference sequence). The CDR3 contains 15 residues. Trimming left V 7 bases short and J 5 bases short, with 18 bases between. CDR3 DNA sequence: TGTGCCACCACCCTAGGACGGAGGTTTGATCAGCCCCAGCATTTT. Translation gives CATTLGRRFDQPQHF.

This clonotype showed up just a few times. This sequence joins TRBV20-1 and TRBJ2-5; 11 bases fit TRBD2. The CDR3 sequence is 16 residues long. V was pared by 3 bases and J by 6 bases, with 12 bases of the junction left unmatched. Germline-derived CDR1 and CDR2 are DFQATT and SNEGSKA (reference sequence). Written as DNA, the CDR3 is TGCAGTGCTAGGATAGCGGGAGGGCCGGACGAAAAGACCCAGTACTTC. Translated, it gives CSARIAGGPDEKTQYF.

A note on this clonotype: Given a much more abundant clone one base away, this may be a read error. The rearrangement joins TRBV29-1 to TRBJ1-1; tentatively, D is TRBD1 (5 bases). The CDR3 is 13 amino acids. Germline V CDR1 and CDR2: SQVTM, ANQGSEA. CDR3 in amino acids: CSVQWGGNTEGFF. The CDR3 bases are TGCAGCGTACAATGGGGCGGGAACACTGAAGGTTTCTTT.

V gene TRBV19 combines with J gene TRBJ2-1, with D perhaps being TRBD1 or TRBD2 (5 bases each). Germline-derived CDR1 and CDR2 are LNHDA and SQIVND (reference sequence). Trimming left V 7 bases short and J 2 bases short, with 9 bases between. The CDR3 extends over 13 amino acids. CDR3 DNA sequence: TGTGCCAGTACGAGGGGTCCCTACAATGAGCAGTTCTTC. Translating it yields CASTRGPYNEQFF.

This clonotype was recorded at least ten times. CDR3 nucleotides: TGTGCCAGCAGTTTACCAGGCGGGGAGCTGTTTTTT. Translating it yields CASSLPGGELFF. The rearrangement uses TRBV28 and TRBJ2-2; D gene ambiguous. Germline V gene data show CDR1 as MDHEN and CDR2 as SYDVKM. The V end was cut by 2 bases, the J end by 7 bases, with 5 bases between. The CDR3 covers 12 residues.

The table lists this clonotype with a few counts. The J gene is TRBJ2-2, the V gene TRBV10-2, with TRBD2 matching over 11 bases. Unmatched junction bases numbered 2, after V lost 6 bases and J lost 2 bases. Looked up from germline, CDR1 is WSHSY and CDR2 is SAAADI. The CDR3 is 15 amino acids. The DNA for the CDR3 is TGCGCCAGCAGGACTAGCGGGATTAACACCGGGGAGCTGTTTTTT. It is translated as CASRTSGINTGELFF.

This clonotype was counted ten times or more. The J gene is TRBJ2-3, the V gene TRBV5-1; 7 nucleotides match TRBD1. Germline assignment: CDR1 SGHRS and CDR2 YFSETQ. V shed 1 base, J shed 5 bases, and the junction held 4 bases outside the gene matches. This CDR3 is 14 amino acids long. The DNA of the CDR3 is TGCGCCAGCAGCTTGTACCAGGGGGAAGATACGCAGTATTTT. Its translation: CASSLYQGEDTQYF.

The sample holds one count of this clonotype. A read error is possible here, since a much larger clone lies one base away. The chain links TRBV12-3 or TRBV12-4 to TRBJ1-1; D unclear. This CDR3 has 12 residues. CDR3 sequence (DNA): TGTGCCAGCTCGACTTTGAACACTGAAGCTTCCTTT. Translation: CASSTLNTEASF.

Ten or more counts support this clonotype. The chain couples TRBV20-1 to TRBJ2-3; D remains unclear. Trimming shortened V by 1 base and J by 1 base, and 12 bases separated the two germline ends. Germline CDR1 DFQATT, CDR2 SNEGSKA (reference sequence). The length of the CDR3 is 15 residues. As DNA, the CDR3 is TGCAGTGCTAGAGGGGCCGTTGGGGGCACAGATACGCAGTATTTT. This translates into CSARGAVGGTDTQYF.

This clonotype was recorded at least ten times. The chain employs TRBV4-1 and TRBJ1-3; 8 bases agree with TRBD1. The junction had 4 bases not matched to a gene; V was cut back by 3 bases and J by 0 bases. Germline CDR1 reads MGHRA; CDR2 reads YSYEKL. The CDR3 sequence is 16 residues long. This CDR3 reads CASSHGTGSSGNTIYF. CDR3 sequence (DNA): TGCGCCAGCAGCCACGGGACAGGATCCTCTGGAAACACCATATATTTT.

This clonotype came up many times. The V gene is TRBV29-1, the J gene TRBJ2-7; D is possibly TRBD1 (6 bases). Germline CDR1 SQVTM, CDR2 ANQGSEA. V was trimmed by 3 bases and J by 4 bases, leaving 13 bases between them. The CDR3 consists of 13 residues. The CDR3 bases are TGCAGCGTTGAGGATACACAGGGTTACGAGCAGTACTTC. Its protein product is CSVEDTQGYEQYF.

This clonotype was detected only a few times. The chain carries TRBV7-9 and TRBJ1-1; perhaps TRBD1 as D (6 bases). Trimming shortened V by 6 bases and J by 4 bases, and 15 bases separated the two germline ends. CDR3 length: 14 residues. The germline gives CDR1 SEHNR, CDR2 FQNEAQ (reference sequence). CDR3 protein: CASSPGTLSTEAFF. DNA of the CDR3: TGTGCCAGCAGTCCCGGGACACTGAGCACTGAAGCTTTCTTT.

The rearrangement joins TRBV29-1 to TRBJ1-2; D remains ambiguous. Germline CDR1 is SQVTM and CDR2 is ANQGSEA. The CDR3 contains 15 residues. Trimming cost V 0 bases and J 2 bases, with 13 bases left between them. As DNA, the CDR3 is TGCAGCGTTGAAGATTTTGGGTTCGGGAACTATGGCTACACCTTC. Its protein is CSVEDFGFGNYGYTF. Based on the CDR3 plus reference TRBV29-1 and TRBJ1-2, the full variable domain is SAVISQKPSRDICQRGTSLTIQCQVDSQVTMMFWYRQQPGQSLTLIATANQGSEATYESGFVIDKFPISRPNLTFSTLTVSNMSPEDSSIYLCSVEDFGFGNYGYTFGSGTRLTVV.

Points on this clonotype: One base away lies a much larger clone, so this may be a sequencing read error. In this CDR3 the conserved last residue, phenylalanine or tryptophan, is missing, so a read error is likely. J is TRBJ2-1 and V is TRBV9; no clear D gene. The length of the CDR3 is 16 residues. CDR1 and CDR2 (germline): SGDLS, YYNGEE. Trimming pared 0 bases from V and 0 bases from J, leaving 10 bases between. CDR3 coding DNA: TGTGCCAGCAGCGTAGACCCTAGAAGCTCCTACAATGAGCAGTTCCTC. This codes for CASSVDPRSSYNEQFL.

Many counts were recorded for this clonotype. V and J are TRBV6-1 and TRBJ1-5; D call uncertain. The CDR3 contains 16 residues. V gave up 5 bases and J gave up 2 bases, with 16 bases separating them. Germline V CDR1 and CDR2: MNHNS, SASEGT. The CDR3 here is CASSPGADFGNQPQHF. CDR3 nucleotide sequence: TGTGCCAGCAGTCCGGGCGCGGACTTTGGCAATCAGCCCCAGCATTTT.

This clonotype came up once. A much larger clone is a single base away; this may be a read error. The genes are TRBV12-3 or TRBV12-4 and TRBJ1-5, with a tentative D call TRBD1 (5 bases). V lost 6 bases to trimming and J lost 2 bases, with 14 bases between them. The CDR3 sequence is 15 residues long. CDR3 in amino acids: CASRRGKGGNQPQHF. The CDR3 region has the DNA TGTGCCAGCAGGCGGGGGAAGGGAGGCAATCAGCCCCAGCATTTT.

This clonotype was detected many times. The genes are TRBV2 and TRBJ2-1, with 8 bases that match TRBD1. V lost 2 bases to trimming and J lost 5 bases; unmatched junction nucleotides: 8. CDR1 is SNHLY and CDR2 is FYNNEI in the germline V gene. The CDR3 is 16 residues long. The CDR3 loop is CASSEYGRGLNNEQFF. CDR3 sequence (DNA): TGTGCCAGCAGTGAATATGGCAGGGGGCTGAACAATGAGCAGTTCTTC.

This clonotype was counted a few times. The chain links TRBV5-1 to TRBJ2-7, with D possibly TRBD1 on 5 matching bases. The CDR3 runs to 13 residues. Trimming pared 5 bases from V and 2 bases from J, leaving 11 bases between. Germline CDR1 is SGHRS and CDR2 is YFSETQ. DNA of the CDR3: TGCGCCAGCAGACAGGACGGAGCCTACGAGCAGTACTTC. The encoded protein is CASRQDGAYEQYF.

A few counts support this clonotype. V usage is TRBV7-9 and J usage is TRBJ2-4; tentatively, D is TRBD1 (6 bases). The germline CDR1 and CDR2 sequences are SEHNR and FQNEAQ (reference sequence). Trimming left V 2 bases short and J 4 bases short, with 15 bases between. The CDR3 runs 16 residues. CDR3 protein: CASSLNLGAQKNIQYF. DNA for the CDR3: TGTGCCAGCAGCTTAAATCTGGGGGCACAGAAAAACATTCAGTACTTC.

In its sample, this clonotype was seen many times. This chain joins TRBV20-1 and TRBJ1-2; D gene unclear. With 5 bases removed from V and 7 bases from J, the gap between germline ends came to 14 bases. The CDR3 runs to 12 residues. Germline V CDR1 and CDR2: DFQATT, SNEGSKA (reference sequence). The CDR3 region has the DNA TGCAGTGCTCGAATGGGTGCCCCTGGCTACACCTTC. Translating it yields CSARMGAPGYTF.

The chain employs TRBV18 and TRBJ2-3, with D maybe TRBD1 (5 bases). This CDR3 is built from 16 residues. Germline CDR1 and CDR2: KGHSH and LQKENI. Between the trimmed V and J ends, which lost 3 bases and 4 bases, there was a span of 17 bases. The CDR3 region is CASSPLPAGWADTQYF. CDR3 coding DNA: TGTGCCAGCTCACCTCTCCCGGCAGGGTGGGCAGATACGCAGTATTTT.